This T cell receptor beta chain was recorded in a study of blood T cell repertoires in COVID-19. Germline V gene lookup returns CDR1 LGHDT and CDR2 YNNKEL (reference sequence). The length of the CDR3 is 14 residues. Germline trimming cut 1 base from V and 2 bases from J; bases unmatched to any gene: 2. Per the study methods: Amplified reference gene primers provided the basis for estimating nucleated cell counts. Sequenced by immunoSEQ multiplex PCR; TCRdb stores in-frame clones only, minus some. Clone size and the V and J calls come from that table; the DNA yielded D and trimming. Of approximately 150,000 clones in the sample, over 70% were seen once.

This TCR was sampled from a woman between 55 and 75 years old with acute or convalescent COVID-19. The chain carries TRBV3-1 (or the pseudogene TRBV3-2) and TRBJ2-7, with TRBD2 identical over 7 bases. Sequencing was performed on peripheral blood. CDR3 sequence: CASSQGDYPYEQYF. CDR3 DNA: TGTGCCAGCAGCCAAGGGGACTATCCCTACGAGCAGTACTTC.